This T cell receptor (beta chain) was found in a study of shared clonotypes between healthy human individuals. Authors' analysis steps: From ImmunoSEQ came sequences covering only the junction and carrying no quality scores, so filtering differed. Profiled with immunoSEQ multiplex PCR; TCRdb holds only in-frame clones, not every one. The DNA gave D and trimming, while V, J and clone size come from that table. The sample comprises hundreds of thousands of clones, almost 97% of which are singletons, and less than 0.06% rests with the top ten. The clonotype originates from a woman in her 30s in good health. Sequenced: naive CD4+ T cells sorted from blood. Indicated subset: CD45RA+ positively selected.

The CDR3 sequence is CASRLQGVGELFF. The CDR3 region has the DNA TGTGCCAGCAGGCTGCAGGGGGTCGGGGAGCTGTTTTTT. The chain employs TRBV28 and TRBJ2-2; TRBD1 aligns across 7 bases. The CDR3 sequence is 13 residues long. Germline V lookup: CDR1 MDHEN, CDR2 SYDVKM. With 6 bases clipped from V and 7 bases from J, the junction kept 5 bases outside the gene matches.